A selection of T cell receptor beta chains follows, all from one sample in a study of cytomegalovirus exposure and HLA in healthy donors. Profiling relied on immunoSEQ multiplex PCR, and the TCRdb table lists in-frame clones only, not all of them. The repertoire holds around 180,000 clones, 65% to 80% seen once, with 0.69% in the top ten. The sample taken for sequencing was PBMCs. The receptors were gathered from a woman between 40 and 55 years old in good health and CMV-seronegative. CDR3s include the opening cysteine and the closing phenylalanine or tryptophan. The D gene is left open where the match is weak. Not all rows give a size; the values are once, few, many and, for expanded clones, a class.

D	V	size	length	J	CDR3	DNA
TRBD1	TRBV7-7	NA	15	TRBJ2-5	CASSLALGGKETQYF	TGTGCTAGCAGCTTAGCGCTAGGGGGCAAGGAGACCCAGTACTTC
TRBD1	TRBV6-6	NA	14	TRBJ1-2	CASSSPGTVHGYTF	TGTGCCAGCAGTTCCCCCGGGACAGTTCACGGCTACACCTTC
TRBD2	TRBV28	once	15	TRBJ2-7	CASSPGTSEAYEQYF	TGTGCCAGCAGTCCCGGGACTAGCGAAGCCTACGAGCAGTACTTC
NA	TRBV28	NA	13	TRBJ2-5	CASSLLSPTSQYF	TGTGCCAGCAGTTTGTTGAGCCCCACCTCCCAGTACTTC
TRBD1	TRBV7-7	NA	15	TRBJ1-2	CASSAYLTGGYGYTF	TGTGCTAGCAGCGCGTATCTCACAGGGGGCTATGGCTACACCTTC
NA	TRBV28	few	13	TRBJ2-7	CASISAEDYEQYF	TGTGCCAGCATCTCCGCGGAAGACTACGAGCAGTACTTC
NA	TRBV5-6	few	15	TRBJ1-1	CASSLMGQTNTEAFF	TGTGCCAGCAGCCTTATGGGGCAGACGAACACTGAAGCTTTCTTT
NA	TRBV19	NA	12	TRBJ1-2	CASTPGRYGYTF	TGTGCCAGTACTCCAGGGAGGTATGGCTACACCTTC
NA	TRBV7-9	NA	16	TRBJ1-2	CASSFEAGRRGNGYTF	TGTGCCAGCAGTTTCGAAGCCGGACGGCGGGGGAATGGCTACACCTTC
TRBD2	TRBV27	NA	18	TRBJ2-5	CASSLRSSGGSRRETQYF	TGTGCCAGCAGTTTAAGGTCTAGCGGGGGCTCAAGGCGGGAGACCCAGTACTTC
TRBD1	TRBV5-8	NA	15	TRBJ1-2	CASSSPPGTGFGYTF	TGTGCCAGCAGCTCTCCACCGGGGACAGGGTTTGGCTACACCTTC
NA	TRBV29-1	NA	14	TRBJ1-1	CSVVRRPMNTEAFF	TGCAGCGTTGTCCGCAGGCCCATGAACACTGAAGCTTTCTTT
TRBD1	TRBV28	few	15	TRBJ2-5	CASSRGTGRQETQYF	TGTGCCAGCAGTCGGGGGACAGGGAGGCAAGAGACCCAGTACTTC
NA	TRBV7-9	NA	11	TRBJ1-2	CASSSTGGYTF	TGTGCCAGCAGCTCGACAGGAGGCTACACCTTC
NA	TRBV7-9	NA	11	TRBJ1-1	CSSSPGSEAFF	TGTTCCAGCAGCCCAGGGTCTGAAGCTTTCTTT
NA	TRBV5-4	NA	15	TRBJ1-1	CASSPSKGIHTEAFF	TGTGCCAGCAGCCCCTCAAAGGGGATACACACTGAAGCTTTCTTT
NA	TRBV28	NA	18	TRBJ1-5	CASTLRGARQVSNQPQHF	TGTGCCAGCACCCTACGCGGGGCGCGGCAAGTAAGCAATCAGCCCCAGCATTTT
TRBD1	TRBV5-1	once	15	TRBJ1-3	CASSAYRGSGNTIYF	TGCGCCAGCAGCGCTTACAGGGGCTCTGGAAACACCATATATTTT
TRBD1	TRBV19	NA	14	TRBJ1-6	CASSWGQQNSPLHF	TGTGCCAGTAGTTGGGGACAGCAAAATTCACCCCTCCACTTT
NA	TRBV7-7	NA	15	TRBJ1-3	CASSLTGDSGNTIYF	TGTGCTAGCAGCTTGACAGGTGACTCTGGAAACACCATATATTTT
NA	TRBV7-8	NA	13	TRBJ2-7	CASSLSGPYEQYF	TGTGCCAGCAGCTTAAGCGGGCCCTACGAGCAGTACTTC
TRBD2	TRBV4-3	NA	18	TRBJ2-2	CASSQMGLAGTNTGELFF	TGCGCCAGCAGCCAGATGGGACTAGCGGGAACGAACACCGGGGAGCTGTTTTTT
TRBD1	TRBV13	NA	18	TRBJ2-7	CASSFSGTGYYLVDEQYF	TGTGCCAGCAGCTTCTCCGGGACAGGGTACTACCTAGTCGACGAGCAGTACTTC